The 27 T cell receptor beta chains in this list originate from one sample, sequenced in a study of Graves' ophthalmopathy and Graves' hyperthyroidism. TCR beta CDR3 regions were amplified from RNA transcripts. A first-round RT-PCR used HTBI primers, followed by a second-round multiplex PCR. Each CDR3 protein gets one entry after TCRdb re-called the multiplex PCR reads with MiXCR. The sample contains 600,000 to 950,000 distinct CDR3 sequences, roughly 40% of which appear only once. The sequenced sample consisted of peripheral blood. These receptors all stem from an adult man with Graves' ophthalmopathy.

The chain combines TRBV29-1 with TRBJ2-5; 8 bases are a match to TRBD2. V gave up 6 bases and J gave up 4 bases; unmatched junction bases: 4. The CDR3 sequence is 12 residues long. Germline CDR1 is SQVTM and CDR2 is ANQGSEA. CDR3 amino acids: CSVTAGVETQYF. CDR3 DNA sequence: TGCAGCGTAACAGCGGGGGTAGAGACCCAGTACTTC. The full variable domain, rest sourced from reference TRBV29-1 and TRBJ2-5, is SAVISQKPSRDICQRGTSLTIQCQVDSQVTMMFWYRQQPGQSLTLIATANQGSEATYESGFVIDKFPISRPNLTFSTLTVSNMSPEDSSIYLCSVTAGVETQYFGPGTRLLVL.

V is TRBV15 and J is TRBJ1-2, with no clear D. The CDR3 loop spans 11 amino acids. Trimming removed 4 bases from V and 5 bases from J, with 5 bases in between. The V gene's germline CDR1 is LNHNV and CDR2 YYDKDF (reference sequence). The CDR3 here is CATSKEYGYTF. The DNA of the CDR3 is TGTGCCACCAGCAAGGAGTATGGCTACACCTTC.

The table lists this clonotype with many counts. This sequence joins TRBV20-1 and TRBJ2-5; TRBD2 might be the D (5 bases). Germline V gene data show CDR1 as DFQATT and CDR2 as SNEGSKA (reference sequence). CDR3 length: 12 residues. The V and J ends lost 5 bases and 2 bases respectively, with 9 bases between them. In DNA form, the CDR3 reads TGCAGTGCTCTCACTAGACAAGAGACCCAGTACTTC. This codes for CSALTRQETQYF.

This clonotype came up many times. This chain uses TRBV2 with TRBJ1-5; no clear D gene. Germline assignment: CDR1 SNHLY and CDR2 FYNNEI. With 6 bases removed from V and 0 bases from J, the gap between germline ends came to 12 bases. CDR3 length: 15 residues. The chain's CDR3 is CASSPQSVSNQPQHF. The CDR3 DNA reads TGTGCCAGCAGCCCCCAGTCGGTTAGCAATCAGCCCCAGCATTTT.

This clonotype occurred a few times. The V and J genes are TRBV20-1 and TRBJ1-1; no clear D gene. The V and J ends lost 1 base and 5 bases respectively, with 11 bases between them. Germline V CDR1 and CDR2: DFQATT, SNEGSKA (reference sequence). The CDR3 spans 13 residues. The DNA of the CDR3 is TGCAGTGCTAGAGTACCGTCGGAAACTGAAGCTTTCTTT. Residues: CSARVPSETEAFF.

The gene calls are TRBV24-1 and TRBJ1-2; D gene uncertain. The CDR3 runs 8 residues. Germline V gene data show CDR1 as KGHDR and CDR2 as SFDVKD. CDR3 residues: CDTYGYTF. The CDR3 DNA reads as TGTGACACGTATGGCTACACCTTC.

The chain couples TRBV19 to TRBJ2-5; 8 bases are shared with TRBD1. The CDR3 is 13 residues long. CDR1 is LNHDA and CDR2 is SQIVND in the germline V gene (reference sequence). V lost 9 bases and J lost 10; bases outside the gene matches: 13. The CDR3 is CARMRTGLSDQYF. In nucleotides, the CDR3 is TGTGCCAGGATGCGGACAGGGCTGTCGGACCAGTACTTC.

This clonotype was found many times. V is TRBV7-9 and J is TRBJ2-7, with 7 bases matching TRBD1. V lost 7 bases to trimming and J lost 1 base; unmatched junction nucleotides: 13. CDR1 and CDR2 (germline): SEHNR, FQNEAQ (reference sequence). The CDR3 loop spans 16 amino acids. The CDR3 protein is CASTSTDREQSYEQYF. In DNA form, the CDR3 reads TGTGCCAGCACCTCAACCGACAGGGAACAGTCCTACGAGCAGTACTTC.

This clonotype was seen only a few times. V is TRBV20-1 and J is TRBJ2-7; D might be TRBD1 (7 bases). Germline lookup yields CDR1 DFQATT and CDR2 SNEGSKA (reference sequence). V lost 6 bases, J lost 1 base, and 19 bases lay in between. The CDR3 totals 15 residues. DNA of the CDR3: TGCAGTGCCCCTTATTCAGGGGGGTTGTCCTACGAGCAGTACTTC. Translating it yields CSAPYSGGLSYEQYF.

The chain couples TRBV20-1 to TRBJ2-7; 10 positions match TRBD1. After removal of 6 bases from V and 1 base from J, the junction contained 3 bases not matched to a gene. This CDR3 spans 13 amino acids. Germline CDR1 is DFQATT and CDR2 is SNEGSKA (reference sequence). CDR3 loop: CSAMGQGSYEQYF. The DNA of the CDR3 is TGCAGTGCCATGGGACAGGGGTCCTACGAGCAGTACTTC.

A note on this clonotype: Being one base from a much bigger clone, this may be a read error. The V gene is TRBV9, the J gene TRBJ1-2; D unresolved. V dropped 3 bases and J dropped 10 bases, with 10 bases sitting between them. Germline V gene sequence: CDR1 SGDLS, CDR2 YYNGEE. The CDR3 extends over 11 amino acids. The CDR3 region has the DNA TGTGCCAGCAGCGCAGGAGCAAACTACACCTTC. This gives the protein CASSAGANYTF.

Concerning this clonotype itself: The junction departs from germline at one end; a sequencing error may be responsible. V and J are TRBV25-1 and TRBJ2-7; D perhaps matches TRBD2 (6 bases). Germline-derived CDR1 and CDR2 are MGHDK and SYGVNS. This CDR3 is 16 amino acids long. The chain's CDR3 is CAGSPDSLTKGREQYF. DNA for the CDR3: TGTGCCGGCAGTCCCGACAGCTTAACCAAGGGGAGGGAGCAGTACTTC.

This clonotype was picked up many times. The CDR3 DNA follows: TGTGCCAGCAGCTTAAACGGGGCCCTCCCAGTTTCTGAGCAGTACTTC. This codes for CASSLNGALPVSEQYF. The chain couples TRBV7-9 to TRBJ2-7, with D possibly called TRBD1 or TRBD2 (5 bases each). Trimming removed 2 bases at V and 7 bases at J, with 21 bases between. Germline lookup yields CDR1 SEHNR and CDR2 FQNEAQ (reference sequence). The CDR3 sequence is 16 residues long.

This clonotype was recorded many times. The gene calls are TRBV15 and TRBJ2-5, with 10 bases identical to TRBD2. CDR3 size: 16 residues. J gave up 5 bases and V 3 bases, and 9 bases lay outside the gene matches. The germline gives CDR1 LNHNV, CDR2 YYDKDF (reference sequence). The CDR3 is CATSSPASGRGETQYF. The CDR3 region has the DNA TGTGCCACCAGCAGCCCCGCTAGCGGGAGAGGCGAGACCCAGTACTTC.

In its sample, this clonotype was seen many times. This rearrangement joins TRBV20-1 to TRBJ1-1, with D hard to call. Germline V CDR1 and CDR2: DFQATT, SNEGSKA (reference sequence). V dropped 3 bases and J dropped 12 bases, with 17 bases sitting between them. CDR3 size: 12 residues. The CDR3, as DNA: TGCAGTGCTAGTCAGTTAGTGAGGATGACTTTCTTT. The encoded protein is CSASQLVRMTFF.

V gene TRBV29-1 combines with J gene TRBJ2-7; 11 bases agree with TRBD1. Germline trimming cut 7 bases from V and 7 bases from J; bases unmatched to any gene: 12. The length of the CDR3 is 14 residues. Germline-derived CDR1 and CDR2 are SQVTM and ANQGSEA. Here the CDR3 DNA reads TGCAGCGGTCCGGGACAGGGGGTGGCGAGTGAGCAGTACTTC. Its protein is CSGPGQGVASEQYF.

CDR3 in DNA: TGTGCCAGCAGGTGGACCACCGGGGAGCTGTTTTTT. It is translated as CASRWTTGELFF. V is TRBV7-9 and J is TRBJ2-2; the D is unclear. Trimming removed 6 bases at V and 4 bases at J, with 6 bases between. The CDR3 consists of 12 residues. Germline loops: CDR1 SEHNR, CDR2 FQNEAQ (reference sequence).

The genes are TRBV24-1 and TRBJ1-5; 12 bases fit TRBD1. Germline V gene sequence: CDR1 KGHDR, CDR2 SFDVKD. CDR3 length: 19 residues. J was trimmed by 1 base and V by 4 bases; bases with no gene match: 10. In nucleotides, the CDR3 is TGTGCCACCAGTGACCCAGGGACAGGGGGCTTGGGGAGCAATCAGCCCCAGCATTTT. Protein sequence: CATSDPGTGGLGSNQPQHF.

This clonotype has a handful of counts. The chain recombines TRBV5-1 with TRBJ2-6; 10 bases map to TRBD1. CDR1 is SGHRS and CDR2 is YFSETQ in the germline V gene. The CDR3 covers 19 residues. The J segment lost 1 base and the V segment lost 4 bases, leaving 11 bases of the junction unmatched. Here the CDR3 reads CASSAGQGTGVSGANVLTF. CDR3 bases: TGCGCCAGCAGCGCTGGGCAGGGGACAGGGGTATCTGGGGCCAACGTCCTGACTTTC.

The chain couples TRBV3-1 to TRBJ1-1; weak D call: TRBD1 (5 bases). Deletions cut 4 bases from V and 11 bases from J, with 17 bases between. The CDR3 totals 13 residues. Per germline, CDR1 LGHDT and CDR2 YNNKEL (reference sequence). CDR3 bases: TGTGCCAGCAGCCGAGTAGGAGGAGGGGTGGCTTTCTTT. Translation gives CASSRVGGGVAFF.

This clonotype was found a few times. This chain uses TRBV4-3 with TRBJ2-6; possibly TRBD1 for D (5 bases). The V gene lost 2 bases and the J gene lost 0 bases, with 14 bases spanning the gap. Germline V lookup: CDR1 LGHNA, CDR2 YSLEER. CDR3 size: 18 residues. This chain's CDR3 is CASSQLLGPSSGANVLTF. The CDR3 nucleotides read TGCGCCAGCAGCCAACTGTTGGGGCCCAGCTCTGGGGCCAACGTCCTGACTTTC.

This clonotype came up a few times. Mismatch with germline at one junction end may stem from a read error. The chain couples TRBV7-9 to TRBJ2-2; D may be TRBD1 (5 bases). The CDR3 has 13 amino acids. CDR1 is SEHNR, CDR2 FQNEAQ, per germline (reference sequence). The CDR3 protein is CAISASGTGELFF. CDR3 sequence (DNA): TGTGCCATCAGCGCATCAGGGACCGGGGAGCTGTTTTTT.

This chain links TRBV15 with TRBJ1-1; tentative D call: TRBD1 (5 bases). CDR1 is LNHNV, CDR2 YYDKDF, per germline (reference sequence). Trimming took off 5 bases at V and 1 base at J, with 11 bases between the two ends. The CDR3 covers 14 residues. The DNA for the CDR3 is TGTGCCACCAGCGTGTCCGACAGGAACACTGAAGCTTTCTTT. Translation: CATSVSDRNTEAFF. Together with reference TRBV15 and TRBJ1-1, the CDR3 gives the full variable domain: DAMVIQNPRYQVTQFGKPVTLSCSQTLNHNVMYWYQQKSSQAPKLLFHYYDKDFNNEADTPDNFQSRRPNTSFCFLDIRSPGLGDTAMYLCATSVSDRNTEAFFGQGTRLTVV.

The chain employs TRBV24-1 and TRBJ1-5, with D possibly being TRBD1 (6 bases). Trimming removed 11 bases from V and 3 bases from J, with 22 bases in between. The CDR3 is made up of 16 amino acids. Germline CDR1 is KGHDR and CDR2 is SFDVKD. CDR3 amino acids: CASSRETPGVNQPQHF. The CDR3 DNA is TGTGCCAGCTCACGTGAGACCCCAGGGGTCAATCAGCCCCAGCATTTT.

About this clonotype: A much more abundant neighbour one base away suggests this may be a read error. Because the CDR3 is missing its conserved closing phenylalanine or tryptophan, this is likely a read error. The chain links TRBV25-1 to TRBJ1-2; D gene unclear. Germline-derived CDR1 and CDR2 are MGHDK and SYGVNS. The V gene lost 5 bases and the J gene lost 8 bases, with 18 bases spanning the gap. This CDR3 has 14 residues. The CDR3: CASSTPPHTEGYTL. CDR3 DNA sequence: TGTGCCAGCAGTACTCCACCCCATACAGAAGGCTACACCCTC.

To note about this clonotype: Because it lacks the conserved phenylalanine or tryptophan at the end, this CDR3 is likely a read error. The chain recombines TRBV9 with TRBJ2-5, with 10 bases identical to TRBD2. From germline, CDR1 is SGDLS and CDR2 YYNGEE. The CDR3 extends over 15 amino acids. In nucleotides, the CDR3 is TGCGCCAGCAGCAACAGCGGGGGGGCCCAAGAGACCCAGTACGTC. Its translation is CASSNSGGAQETQYV.

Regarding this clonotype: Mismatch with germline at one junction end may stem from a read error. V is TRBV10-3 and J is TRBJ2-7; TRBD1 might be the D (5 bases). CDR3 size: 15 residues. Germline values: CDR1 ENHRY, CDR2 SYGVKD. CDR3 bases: TGTGCCAGCAGTTCGCGACAGCTATTCTCCTACGAGCAGTACTTC. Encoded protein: CASSSRQLFSYEQYF.